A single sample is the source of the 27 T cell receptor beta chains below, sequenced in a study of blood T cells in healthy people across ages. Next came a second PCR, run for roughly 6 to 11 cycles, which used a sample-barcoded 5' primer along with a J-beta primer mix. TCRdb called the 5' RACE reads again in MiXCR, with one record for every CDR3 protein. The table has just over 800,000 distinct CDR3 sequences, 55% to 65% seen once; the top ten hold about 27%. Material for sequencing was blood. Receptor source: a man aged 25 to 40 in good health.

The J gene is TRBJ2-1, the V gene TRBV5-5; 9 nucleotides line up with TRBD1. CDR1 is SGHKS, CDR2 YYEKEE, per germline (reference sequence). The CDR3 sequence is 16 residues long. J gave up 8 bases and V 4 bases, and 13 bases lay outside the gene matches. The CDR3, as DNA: TGTGCCAGCAGCCCCTCCCCACAGGGGGCTAGGTATGAGCAGTTCTTC. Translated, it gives CASSPSPQGARYEQFF.

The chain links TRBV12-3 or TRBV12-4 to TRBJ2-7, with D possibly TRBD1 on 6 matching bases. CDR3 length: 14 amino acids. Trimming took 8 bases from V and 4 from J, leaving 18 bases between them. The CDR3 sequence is CASGTQGPIYEQYF. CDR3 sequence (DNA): TGTGCCAGCGGGACACAGGGTCCCATTTACGAGCAGTACTTC.

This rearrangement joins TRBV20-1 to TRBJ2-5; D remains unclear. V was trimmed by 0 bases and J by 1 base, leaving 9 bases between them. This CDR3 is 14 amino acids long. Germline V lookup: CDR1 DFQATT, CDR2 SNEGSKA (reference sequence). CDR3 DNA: TGCAGTGCTAGAGATCTGATGGTCCAAGAGACCCAGTACTTC. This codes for CSARDLMVQETQYF.

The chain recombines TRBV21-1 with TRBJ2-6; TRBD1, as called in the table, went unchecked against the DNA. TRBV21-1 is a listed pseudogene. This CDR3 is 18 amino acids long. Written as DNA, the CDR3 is TGTGCCAGCAGCGGGCAGGGGGTCAGCCTCTCTGGGGCCAACGTCCTGACTTTC. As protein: CASSGQGVSLSGANVLTF.

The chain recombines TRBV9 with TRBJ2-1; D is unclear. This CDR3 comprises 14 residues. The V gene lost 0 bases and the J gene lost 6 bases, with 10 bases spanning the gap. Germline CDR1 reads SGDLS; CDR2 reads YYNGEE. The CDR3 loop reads CASSVVGGSNEQFF. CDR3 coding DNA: TGTGCCAGCAGCGTAGTGGGCGGCAGCAATGAGCAGTTCTTC.

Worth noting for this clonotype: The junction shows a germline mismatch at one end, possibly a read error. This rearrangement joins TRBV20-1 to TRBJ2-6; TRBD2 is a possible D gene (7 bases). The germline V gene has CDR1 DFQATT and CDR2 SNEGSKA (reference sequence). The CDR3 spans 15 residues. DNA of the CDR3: TGCAGTGCTAGAGATGCCCAGGGGAGGGCCAACGGCCTGACTTTC. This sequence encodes CSARDAQGRANGLTF.

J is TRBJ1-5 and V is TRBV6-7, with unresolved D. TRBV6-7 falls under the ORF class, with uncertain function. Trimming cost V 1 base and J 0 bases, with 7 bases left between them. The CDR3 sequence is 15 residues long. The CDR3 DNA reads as TGTGCCAGCAGTTACTTCGGGAGTAGCAATCAGCCCCAGCATTTT. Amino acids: CASSYFGSSNQPQHF.

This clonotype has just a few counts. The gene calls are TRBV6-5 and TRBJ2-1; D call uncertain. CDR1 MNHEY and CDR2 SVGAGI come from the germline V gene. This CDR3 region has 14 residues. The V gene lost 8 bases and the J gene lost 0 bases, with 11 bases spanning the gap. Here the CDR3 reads CASGFGLSYNEQFF. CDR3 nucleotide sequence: TGTGCCAGCGGGTTTGGGCTCTCCTACAATGAGCAGTTCTTC.

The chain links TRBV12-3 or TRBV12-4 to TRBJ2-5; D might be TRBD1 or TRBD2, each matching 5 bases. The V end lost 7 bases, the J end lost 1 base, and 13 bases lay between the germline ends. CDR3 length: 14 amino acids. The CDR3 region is CASTPGPVQETQYF. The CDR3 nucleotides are TGTGCCAGCACCCCGGGGCCAGTCCAAGAGACCCAGTACTTC.

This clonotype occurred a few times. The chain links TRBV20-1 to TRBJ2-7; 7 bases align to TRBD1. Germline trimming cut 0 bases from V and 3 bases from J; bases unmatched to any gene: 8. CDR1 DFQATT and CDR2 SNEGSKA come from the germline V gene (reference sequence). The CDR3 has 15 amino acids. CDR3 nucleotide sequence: TGCAGTGCTAGAGAGGTAGGGGGCGGACGCTACGAGCAGTACTTC. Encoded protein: CSAREVGGGRYEQYF.

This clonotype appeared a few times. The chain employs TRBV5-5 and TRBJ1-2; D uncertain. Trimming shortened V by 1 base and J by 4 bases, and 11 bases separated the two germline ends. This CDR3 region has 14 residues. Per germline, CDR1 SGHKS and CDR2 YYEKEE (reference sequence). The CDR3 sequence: CASSLRGTGYGYTF. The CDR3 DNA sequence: TGTGCCAGCAGCTTGCGAGGAACGGGCTATGGCTACACCTTC.

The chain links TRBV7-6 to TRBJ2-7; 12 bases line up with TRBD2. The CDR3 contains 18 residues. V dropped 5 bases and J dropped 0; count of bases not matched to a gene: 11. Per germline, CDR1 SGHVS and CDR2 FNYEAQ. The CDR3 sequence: CASSELAGGSSSSYEQYF. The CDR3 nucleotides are TGTGCCAGCAGCGAACTAGCGGGGGGCTCCTCTAGCTCCTACGAGCAGTACTTC.

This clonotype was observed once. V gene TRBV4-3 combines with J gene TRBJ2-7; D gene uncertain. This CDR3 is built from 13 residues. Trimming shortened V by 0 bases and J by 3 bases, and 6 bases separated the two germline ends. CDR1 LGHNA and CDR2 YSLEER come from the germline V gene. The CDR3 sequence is CASSQEQFYEQYF. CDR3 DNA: TGCGCCAGCAGCCAAGAACAGTTCTACGAGCAGTACTTC.

The DNA of the CDR3 is TGTGCCAGCAGTTACGTCTTATTCAATGAGCAGTTCTTC. This encodes CASSYVLFNEQFF. The chain couples TRBV6-2 or TRBV6-3 to TRBJ2-1; D is unclear. The CDR3 is 13 amino acids. The ends were cut back, 2 bases at V and 6 bases at J, with 8 bases in the middle. In germline, CDR1 is MNHEY, CDR2 SVGEGT.

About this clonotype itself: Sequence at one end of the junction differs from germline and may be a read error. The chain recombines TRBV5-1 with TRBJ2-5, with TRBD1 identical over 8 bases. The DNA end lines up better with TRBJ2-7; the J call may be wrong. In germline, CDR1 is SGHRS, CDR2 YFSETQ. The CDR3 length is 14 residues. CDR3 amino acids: CAGSLMTGAGEQYF. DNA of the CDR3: TGCGCCGGCAGCTTGATGACAGGGGCGGGCGAGCAGTACTTC.

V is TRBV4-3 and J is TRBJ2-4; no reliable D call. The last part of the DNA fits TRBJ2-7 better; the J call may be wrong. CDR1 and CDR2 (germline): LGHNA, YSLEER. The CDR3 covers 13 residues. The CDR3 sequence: CASSQDVFREQYF. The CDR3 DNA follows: TGCGCCAGCAGCCAAGATGTTTTCCGCGAGCAGTACTTC.

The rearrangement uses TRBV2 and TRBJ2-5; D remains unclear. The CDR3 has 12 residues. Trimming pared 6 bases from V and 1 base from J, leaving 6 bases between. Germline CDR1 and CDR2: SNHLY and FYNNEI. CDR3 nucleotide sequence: TGTGCCAGCAGGGTTACCCAAGAGACCCAGTACTTC. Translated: CASRVTQETQYF.

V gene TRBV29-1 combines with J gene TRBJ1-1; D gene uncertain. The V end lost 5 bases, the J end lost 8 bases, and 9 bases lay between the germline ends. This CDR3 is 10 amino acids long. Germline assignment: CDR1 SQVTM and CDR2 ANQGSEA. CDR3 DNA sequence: TGCAGCGTTTCGGTGACCGAAGCTTTCTTT. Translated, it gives CSVSVTEAFF.

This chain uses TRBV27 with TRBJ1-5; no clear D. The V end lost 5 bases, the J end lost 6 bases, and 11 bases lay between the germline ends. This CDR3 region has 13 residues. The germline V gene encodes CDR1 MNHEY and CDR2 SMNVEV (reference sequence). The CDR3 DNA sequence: TGTGCCAGCAGTACCGACAAGGGTCAGCCCCAGCATTTT. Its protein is CASSTDKGQPQHF.

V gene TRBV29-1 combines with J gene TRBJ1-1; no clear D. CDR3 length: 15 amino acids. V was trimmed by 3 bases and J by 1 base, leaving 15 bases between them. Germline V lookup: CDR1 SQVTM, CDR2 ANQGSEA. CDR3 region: CSVEWTPGGNTEAFF. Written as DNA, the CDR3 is TGCAGCGTTGAGTGGACTCCCGGAGGGAACACTGAAGCTTTCTTT. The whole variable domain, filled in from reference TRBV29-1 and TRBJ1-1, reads SAVISQKPSRDICQRGTSLTIQCQVDSQVTMMFWYRQQPGQSLTLIATANQGSEATYESGFVIDKFPISRPNLTFSTLTVSNMSPEDSSIYLCSVEWTPGGNTEAFFGQGTRLTVV.

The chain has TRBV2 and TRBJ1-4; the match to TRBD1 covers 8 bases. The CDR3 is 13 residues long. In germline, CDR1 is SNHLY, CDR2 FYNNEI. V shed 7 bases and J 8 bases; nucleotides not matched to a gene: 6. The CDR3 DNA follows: TGTGCCAGCACCCGGGACAGGCGAGAAAAACTGTTTTTT. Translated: CASTRDRREKLFF.

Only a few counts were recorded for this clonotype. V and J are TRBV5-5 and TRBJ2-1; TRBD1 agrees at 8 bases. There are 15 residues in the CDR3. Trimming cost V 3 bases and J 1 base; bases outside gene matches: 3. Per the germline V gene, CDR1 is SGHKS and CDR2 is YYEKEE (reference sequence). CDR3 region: CASSWDRTSYNEQFF. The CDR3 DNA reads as TGTGCCAGCAGCTGGGACAGGACGTCCTACAATGAGCAGTTCTTC.

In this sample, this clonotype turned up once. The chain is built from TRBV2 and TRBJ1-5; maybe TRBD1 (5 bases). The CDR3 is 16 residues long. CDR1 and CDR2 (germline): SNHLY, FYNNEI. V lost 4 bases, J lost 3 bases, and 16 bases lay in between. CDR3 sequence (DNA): TGTGCCAGCAGTGGCCCCGGGACGGAGACCAATCAGCCCCAGCATTTT. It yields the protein CASSGPGTETNQPQHF.

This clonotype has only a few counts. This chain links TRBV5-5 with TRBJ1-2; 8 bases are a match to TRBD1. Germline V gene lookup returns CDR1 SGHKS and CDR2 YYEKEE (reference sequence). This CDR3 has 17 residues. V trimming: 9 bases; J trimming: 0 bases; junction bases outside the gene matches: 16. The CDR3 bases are TGTGCCAAAGAAATACGGGACAGGTCATTAGCTAACTATGGCTACACCTTC. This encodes CAKEIRDRSLANYGYTF. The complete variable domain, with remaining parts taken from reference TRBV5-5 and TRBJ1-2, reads DAGVTQSPTHLIKTRGQQVTLRCSPISGHKSVSWYQQVLGQGPQFIFQYYEKEERGRGNFPDRFSARQFPNYSSELNVNALLLGDSALYLCAKEIRDRSLANYGYTFGSGTRLTVV.

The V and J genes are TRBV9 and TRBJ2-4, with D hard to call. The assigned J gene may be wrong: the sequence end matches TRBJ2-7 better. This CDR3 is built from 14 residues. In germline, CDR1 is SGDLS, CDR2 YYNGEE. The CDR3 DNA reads TGTGCCAGCAGTCCTCTTCTGGACTCCTACGAGCAGTACTTC. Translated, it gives CASSPLLDSYEQYF.

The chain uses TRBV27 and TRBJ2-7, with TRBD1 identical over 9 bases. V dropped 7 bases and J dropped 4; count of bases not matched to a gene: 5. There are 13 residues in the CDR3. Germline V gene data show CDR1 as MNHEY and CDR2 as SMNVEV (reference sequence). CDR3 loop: CASNLGQGYEQYF. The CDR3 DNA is TGTGCCAGCAATTTGGGACAGGGTTACGAGCAGTACTTC.

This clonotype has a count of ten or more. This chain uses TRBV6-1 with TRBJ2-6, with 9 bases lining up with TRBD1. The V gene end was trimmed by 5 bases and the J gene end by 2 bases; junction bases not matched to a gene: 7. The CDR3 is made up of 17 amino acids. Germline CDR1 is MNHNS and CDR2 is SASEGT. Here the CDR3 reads CASSTGTGRAGANVLTF. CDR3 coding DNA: TGTGCCAGCAGTACCGGGACAGGGAGGGCTGGGGCCAACGTCCTGACTTTC.